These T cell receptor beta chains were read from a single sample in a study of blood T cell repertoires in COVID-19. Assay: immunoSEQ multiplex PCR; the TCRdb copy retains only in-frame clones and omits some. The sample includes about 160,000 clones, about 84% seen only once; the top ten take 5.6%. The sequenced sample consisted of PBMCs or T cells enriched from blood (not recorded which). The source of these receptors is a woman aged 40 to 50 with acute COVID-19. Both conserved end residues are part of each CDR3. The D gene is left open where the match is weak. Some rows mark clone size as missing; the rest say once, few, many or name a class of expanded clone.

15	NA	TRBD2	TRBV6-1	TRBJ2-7	TGTGCCAGCAGTGAACCCGGGACTAGCGGGCGTGCGCAGTACTTC	CASSEPGTSGRAQYF
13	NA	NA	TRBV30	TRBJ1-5	TGTGCCTGGAGCCCCGGTAGCAATCAGCCCCAGCATTTT	CAWSPGSNQPQHF
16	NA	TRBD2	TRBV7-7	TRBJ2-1	TGTGCTAGCAGCTTAGCGGGCACGAGAGTCGACAATGAGCAGTTCTTC	CASSLAGTRVDNEQFF
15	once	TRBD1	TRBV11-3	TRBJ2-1	TGTGCCAGCAGCTTAGATGAGGGGGCGAGGCTGGGTTCGTTCTTC	CASSLDEGARLGSFF
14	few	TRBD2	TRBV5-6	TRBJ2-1	TGTGCCAGCAGCCCGAGTCCTAGCGGGAGGTGGCAGTTCTTC	CASSPSPSGRWQFF
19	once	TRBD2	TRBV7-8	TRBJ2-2	TGTGCCAGCAGCAGATCGACCGTGGGGAGGCGGGAGCACGCCGGGGAGCTGTTTTTT	CASSRSTVGRREHAGELFF
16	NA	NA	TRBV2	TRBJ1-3	TGTGCCAGCAGTGAAGCAGGGGCCTTCTCTGGAAACACCATATATTTT	CASSEAGAFSGNTIYF
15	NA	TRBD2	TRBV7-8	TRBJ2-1	TGTGCCAGCAGCCAACCTAAAGCGGGAGACAATGAGCAGTTCTTC	CASSQPKAGDNEQFF
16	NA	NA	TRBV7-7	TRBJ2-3	TGTGCTAGCAGCTCCTACAGGGAACAGGGGGGGGATACGCAGTATTTT	CASSSYREQGGDTQYF
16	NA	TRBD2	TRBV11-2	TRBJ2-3	TGTGCCAGCAGCTTAGTTCCAGCGGGAGTTTCCGATACGCAGTATTTT	CASSLVPAGVSDTQYF
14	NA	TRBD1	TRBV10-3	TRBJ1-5	TGTGCCACGGGGGATTCAGGGGGCGGACAGCCCCAGCATTTT	CATGDSGGGQPQHF
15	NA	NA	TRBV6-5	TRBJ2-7	TGTGCCAGCAGGAGAACAGGGAATGTAGGCTACGAGCAGTACTTC	CASRRTGNVGYEQYF
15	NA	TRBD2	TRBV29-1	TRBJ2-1	TGCAGCGTTGAGGTGCAGCGGGAGGGCCCCAGTGAGCAGTTCTTC	CSVEVQREGPSEQFF
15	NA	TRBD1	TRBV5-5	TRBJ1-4	TGTGCCAGCAGTTCGACGACAGGGGGCGCGGGGAAACTGTTTTTT	CASSSTTGGAGKLFF
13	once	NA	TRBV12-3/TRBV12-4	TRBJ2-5	TGTGCCAGCAGTTTATCCTTCCGAGAGACCCAGTACTTC	CASSLSFRETQYF
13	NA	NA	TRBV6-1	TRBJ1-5	TGTGCCAGCAGTGAATGGCCAACTCAGCCCCAGCATTTT	CASSEWPTQPQHF
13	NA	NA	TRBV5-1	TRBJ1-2	TGCGCCAGCAGGCGGGACCTTAACTATGGCTACACCTTC	CASRRDLNYGYTF
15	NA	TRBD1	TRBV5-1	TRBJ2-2	TGCGCCAGCAGCGTGACAGGGGAGAGCACCGGGGAGCTGTTTTTT	CASSVTGESTGELFF
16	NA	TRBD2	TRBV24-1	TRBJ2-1	TGTGCCACCAGTGATCCCGCTCGACTAGCTGGGGGTGAGCAGTTCTTC	CATSDPARLAGGEQFF
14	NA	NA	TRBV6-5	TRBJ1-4	TGTGCCAGCAGTAGGACAGCAACTAATGAAAAACTGTTTTTT	CASSRTATNEKLFF
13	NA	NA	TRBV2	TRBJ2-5	TGTGCCAGCAGCCCCGACTCAGGAGGGACCCAGTACTTC	CASSPDSGGTQYF
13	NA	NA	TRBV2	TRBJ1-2	TGTGCCAGCAGTGAAGGGCTCGGGTTTGGCTACACCTTC	CASSEGLGFGYTF
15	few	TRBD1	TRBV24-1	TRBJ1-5	TGTGCCACCAGTGACACAGGGGGTAGGGGGCAGCCCCAGCATTTT	CATSDTGGRGQPQHF
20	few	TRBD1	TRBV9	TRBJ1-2	TGTGCCAGCAGCGTAGCCAAGCCAGGGACAGGGGTTTGGAATGCCTATGGCTACACCTTC	CASSVAKPGTGVWNAYGYTF
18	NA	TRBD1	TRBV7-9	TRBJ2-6	TGTGCCAGCAGCTTACCCCGGGACAGGAACTCTGGGGCCAACGTCCTGACTTTC	CASSLPRDRNSGANVLTF
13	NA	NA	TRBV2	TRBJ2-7	TGTGCCAGCAGTGACGGCGGCAGCTACGAGCAGTACTTC	CASSDGGSYEQYF
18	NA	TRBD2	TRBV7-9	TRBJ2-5	TGTGCCAGCAGCGAGGGCGGCCTTAGCGGGAACCCTCAAGAGACCCAGTACTTC	CASSEGGLSGNPQETQYF
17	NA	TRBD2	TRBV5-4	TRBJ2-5	TGTGCCAGCAGCTTGGAGAATAGACTAGCGGGAAAGGAGACCCAGTACTTC	CASSLENRLAGKETQYF
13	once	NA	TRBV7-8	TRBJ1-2	TGTGCCAGCAGCCCGAACAAGAACTATGGCTACACCTTC	CASSPNKNYGYTF
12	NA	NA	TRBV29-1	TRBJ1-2	TGCAGCGCAAGAGACACTCAGTCGGGCTACACCTTC	CSARDTQSGYTF
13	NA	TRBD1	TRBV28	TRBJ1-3	TGTGCCAGCTGTACAGGGGGCGCAAACACCATATATTTT	CASCTGGANTIYF
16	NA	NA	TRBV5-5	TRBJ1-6	TGTGCCAGCAGCCCGACAGTCTTTCCATATAATTCACCCCTCCACTTT	CASSPTVFPYNSPLHF
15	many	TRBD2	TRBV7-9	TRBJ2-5	TGTGCCAGCAGCCGCTCCAGCGGGATACGAGAGACCCAGTACTTC	CASSRSSGIRETQYF
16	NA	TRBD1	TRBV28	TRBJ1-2	TGTGCCAGCAGTTTAGGGGGGACAGGGGGCAGGGTTGGCTACACCTTC	CASSLGGTGGRVGYTF
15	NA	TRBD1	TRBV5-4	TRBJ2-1	TGTGCCAGCAGCTTGCAGCAGGGGGCTGGTAATGAGCAGTTCTTC	CASSLQQGAGNEQFF
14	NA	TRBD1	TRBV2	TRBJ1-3	TGTGCCAGCAGTGTTGACAGGGAGACAAACACCATATATTTT	CASSVDRETNTIYF
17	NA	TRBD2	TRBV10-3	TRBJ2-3	TGTGCCATCAGCGCCGGGACTAGAGAGAGTCGCTCAGATACGCAGTATTTT	CAISAGTRESRSDTQYF
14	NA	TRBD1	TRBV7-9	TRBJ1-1	TGTGCCAGCAGCGGACAGGGGGGGAACACTGAAGCTTTCTTT	CASSGQGGNTEAFF
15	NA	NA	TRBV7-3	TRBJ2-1	TGTGCCAGCAGCTTAATGGGAGGCGCCTACAATGAGCAGTTCTTC	CASSLMGGAYNEQFF
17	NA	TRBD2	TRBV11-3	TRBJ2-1	TGTGCCAGCAGCTTAGGCTTGGGACTAGCGGGAGTGGATGAGCAGTTCTTC	CASSLGLGLAGVDEQFF
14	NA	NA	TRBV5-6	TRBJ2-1	TGTGCCAGCAGCCAGGGACTCTTACGGGATGAGCAGTTCTTC	CASSQGLLRDEQFF
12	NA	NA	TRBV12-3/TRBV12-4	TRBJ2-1	TGTGCCAGCAGTTTTTCTACCAATGAGCAGTTCTTC	CASSFSTNEQFF
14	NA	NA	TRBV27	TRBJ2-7	TGTGCCAGCAGTTTTGGGGCATCCCCCTACGAGCAGTACTTC	CASSFGASPYEQYF
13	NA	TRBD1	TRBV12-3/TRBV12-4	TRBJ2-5	TGTGCCAGCAGCCGGGACAGACCAGAGACCCAGTACTTC	CASSRDRPETQYF
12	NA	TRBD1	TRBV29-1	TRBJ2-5	TGCAGCGCCCACAGGGGCCAAGAGACCCAGTACTTC	CSAHRGQETQYF
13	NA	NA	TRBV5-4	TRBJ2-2	TGTGCCAGCAGCCTCCAGGGGAGCGGGGAGCTGTTTTTT	CASSLQGSGELFF